Below, one TCR beta chain is given with its context. Cells sorted as Tregs were CD4+, CD25+ and CD127-/low. TCRdb re-called the 5' RACE reads with MiXCR, one entry per CDR3 protein. The sample lists 50,000 to 65,000 distinct CDR3 sequences, less than 25% occurring once. CDR1 SGHTA and CDR2 FQGNSA come from the germline V gene. V lost 2 bases to trimming and J lost 3 bases, with 14 bases between them. The CDR3 is made up of 16 amino acids. The chain carries TRBV7-2 and TRBJ1-3; a weak D match, TRBD1 (6 bases). This TCR derives from a female donor with breast cancer. Sequencing was performed on tumor-infiltrating Tregs sorted from the breast tumor. The CDR3 region has the DNA TGTGCCAGCAGCTTATCTGGGGGGGCTTTTGGAAACACCATATATTTT. Encoded protein: CASSLSGGAFGNTIYF.